A selection of T cell receptor beta chains follows, all from one sample in a study of T cells expressing NK-cell markers. For each CDR3 protein, TCRdb gives one entry from its re-call of the 5' RACE reads, without DNA. This sample's clone table lists 350,000 to 400,000 distinct CDR3 sequences. Sequencing was performed on blood T cells: a sorted CD56 or NKG2C T cell subset, CD4+ or CD8+ T cells, or bulk PBMC T cells (not recorded which). The receptors here all came from a woman between 45 and 60 years old in good health. Each CDR3 is given with its conserved first and last residue.

TRBV20-1	TRBJ2-4	CSARDGWGSNIQYF
TRBV7-2	TRBJ2-2	CASSSARSGELFF
TRBV5-4	TRBJ2-3	CATTKLDTDTQYF
TRBV4-1	TRBJ2-1	CASSQDGGRAAEQFF
TRBV6-5	TRBJ2-3	CASSYASGMTDTQYF
TRBV12-3/TRBV12-4	TRBJ1-6	CASSLVRDSPLHF
TRBV20-1	TRBJ1-3	CSARGQGIISGNTIYF
TRBV24-1	TRBJ2-1	CATSGLAGNEQFF
TRBV14	TRBJ2-2	CASSHDLGTGELFF
TRBV20-1	TRBJ2-3	CSASTGREGQDTQYF
TRBV10-2	TRBJ2-7	CASSEPGGEQYF
TRBV9	TRBJ2-1	CASTPGGSYNEQFF
TRBV20-1	TRBJ2-3	CSAYPGRGDTDTQYF
TRBV5-1	TRBJ2-1	CASSPPRSWGNEQFF
TRBV5-6	TRBJ2-5	CASSSGGTGREETQYF
TRBV20-1	TRBJ2-3	CSARGARLNTDTQYF
TRBV5-1	TRBJ1-2	CASSLIVEAGASYYGYTF
TRBV25-1	TRBJ1-1	CASGSGDYTEAFF
TRBV6-2/TRBV6-3	TRBJ1-2	CASSTADTGNGYTF
TRBV15	TRBJ2-7	CATSRDSSYEQYF
TRBV3-1	TRBJ2-2	CASSLTSGSRLFF
TRBV29-1	TRBJ1-4	CSDQTGSSEKLFF
TRBV15	TRBJ2-2	CATSRDSVVWTGELFF